This T cell receptor beta chain was recovered during a study of cytomegalovirus exposure and HLA in healthy donors. Primers for the PCR totalled 60 Vbeta and 13 Jbeta. Per the authors' pipeline: Approximately 12 million of the about 80 million unique TCR beta chains counted in a later analysis were shared. The assay was immunoSEQ multiplex PCR, and TCRdb's table has in-frame clones only and misses some. Clone size and V and J calls were adopted from that table, with D and trimming inferred from the DNA. The sample yields 100,000 to 150,000 clones, about 70% seen once. To note about this clone: Antigen: not known.

Findings of the study overall: Both high specificity and high sensitivity reportedly marked the classifier's diagnosis of cytomegalovirus status. Being productive about 87% or about 30% of the time was typical of most TCR beta V segments in an earlier analysis. Despite most TCR sequences being rare, some public TCRs occurred in many donors.

Sequencing input: PBMCs. The sequence came from a woman in her 40s in good health and CMV-seropositive.

CDR3 nucleotide sequence: TGCGCCAGCAGTCCGACAGGGAAAGAGACCCAGTACTTC. Translating it yields CASSPTGKETQYF. The chain employs TRBV23-1 and TRBJ2-5, with TRBD1 matching 7 bases. TRBV23-1 is an open reading frame whose function is uncertain. This CDR3 spans 13 amino acids. Trimming took 4 bases from V and 3 from J; bases not matched to a gene: 2.